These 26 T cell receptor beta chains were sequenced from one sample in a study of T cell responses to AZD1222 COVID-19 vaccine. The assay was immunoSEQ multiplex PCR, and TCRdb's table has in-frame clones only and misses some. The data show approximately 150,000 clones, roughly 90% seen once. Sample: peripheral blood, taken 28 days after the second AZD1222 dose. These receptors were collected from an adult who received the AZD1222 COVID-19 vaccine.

The CDR3 bases are TGTGCCAGCTCCGAACTAGCGGGAGAGCGCAATGAGCAGTTCTTC. Encoded protein: CASSELAGERNEQFF. The rearrangement uses TRBV18 and TRBJ2-1; 11 nucleotides align to TRBD2. The germline CDR1 and CDR2 sequences are KGHSH and LQKENI. V shed 6 bases and J 6 bases; nucleotides not matched to a gene: 7. The CDR3 is 15 amino acids.

This CDR3 reads CASSFSVGGPETQYF. The CDR3 DNA reads TGTGCCAGCAGTTTTAGCGTCGGAGGTCCGGAGACCCAGTACTTC. The chain joins TRBV28 to TRBJ2-5; D might be TRBD2 (5 bases). The germline V gene encodes CDR1 MDHEN and CDR2 SYDVKM. The V and J ends lost 3 bases and 5 bases respectively, with 16 bases between them. The CDR3 extends over 15 amino acids.

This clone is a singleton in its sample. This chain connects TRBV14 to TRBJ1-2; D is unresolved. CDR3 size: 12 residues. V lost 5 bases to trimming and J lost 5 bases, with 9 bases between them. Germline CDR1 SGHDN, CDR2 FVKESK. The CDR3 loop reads CASSYNRYGYTF. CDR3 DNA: TGTGCCAGCAGCTATAATCGGTATGGCTACACCTTC. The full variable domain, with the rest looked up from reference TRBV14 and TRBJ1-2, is EAGVTQFPSHSVIEKGQTVTLRCDPISGHDNLYWYRRVMGKEIKFLLHFVKESKQDESGMPNNRFLAERTGGTYSTLKVQPAELEDSGVYFCASSYNRYGYTFGSGTRLTVV.

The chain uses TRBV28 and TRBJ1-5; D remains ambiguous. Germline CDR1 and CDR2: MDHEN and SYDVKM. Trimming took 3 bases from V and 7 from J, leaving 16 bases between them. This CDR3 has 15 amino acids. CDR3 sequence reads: CASSFRGKGLQPQHF. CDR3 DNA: TGTGCCAGCAGTTTTCGCGGGAAGGGCTTGCAGCCCCAGCATTTT.

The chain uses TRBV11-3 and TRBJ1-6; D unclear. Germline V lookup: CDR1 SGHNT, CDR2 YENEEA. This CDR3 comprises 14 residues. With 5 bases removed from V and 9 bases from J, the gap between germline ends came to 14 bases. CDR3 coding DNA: TGTGCCAGCAGCAACTTTGGGGTTGTTTCACCCCTCCACTTT. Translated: CASSNFGVVSPLHF.

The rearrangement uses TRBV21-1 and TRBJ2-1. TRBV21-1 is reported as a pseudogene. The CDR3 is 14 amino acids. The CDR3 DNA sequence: TGTGCCAGCAGCATTCGGTTTAGGAACAATGAGCAGTTCTTC. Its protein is CASSIRFRNNEQFF.

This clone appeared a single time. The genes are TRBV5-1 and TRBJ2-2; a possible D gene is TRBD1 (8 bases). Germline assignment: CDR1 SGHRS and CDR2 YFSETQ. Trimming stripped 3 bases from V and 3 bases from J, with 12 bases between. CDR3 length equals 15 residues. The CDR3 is CASSSQGGDTGELFF. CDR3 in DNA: TGCGCCAGCAGCTCACAGGGGGGGGACACCGGGGAGCTGTTTTTT. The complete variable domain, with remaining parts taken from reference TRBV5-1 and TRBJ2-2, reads KAGVTQTPRYLIKTRGQQVTLSCSPISGHRSVSWYQQTPGQGLQFLFEYFSETQRNKGNFPGRFSGRQFSNSRSEMNVSTLELGDSALYLCASSSQGGDTGELFFGEGSRLTVL.

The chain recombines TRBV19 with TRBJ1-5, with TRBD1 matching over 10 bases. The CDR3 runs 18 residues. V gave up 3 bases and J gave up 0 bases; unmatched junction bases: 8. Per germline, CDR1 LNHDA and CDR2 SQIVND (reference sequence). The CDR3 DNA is TGTGCCAGTAGTATCGGGACAGGGGCACGGTATAGCAATCAGCCCCAGCATTTT. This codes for CASSIGTGARYSNQPQHF.

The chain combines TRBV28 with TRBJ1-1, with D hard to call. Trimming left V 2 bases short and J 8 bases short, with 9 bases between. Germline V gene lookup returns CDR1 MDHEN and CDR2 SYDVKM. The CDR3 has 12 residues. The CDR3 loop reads CASSLKRLEAFF. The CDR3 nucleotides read TGTGCCAGCAGTTTAAAGCGTCTGGAAGCTTTCTTT. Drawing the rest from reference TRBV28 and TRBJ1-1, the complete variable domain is DVKVTQSSRYLVKRTGEKVFLECVQDMDHENMFWYRQDPGLGLRLIYFSYDVKMKEKGDIPEGYSVSREKKERFSLILESASTNQTSMYLCASSLKRLEAFFGQGTRLTVV.

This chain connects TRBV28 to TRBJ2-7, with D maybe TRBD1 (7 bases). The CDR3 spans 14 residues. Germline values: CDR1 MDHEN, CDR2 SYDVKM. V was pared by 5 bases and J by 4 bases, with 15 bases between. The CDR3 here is CASSPQGGFYEQYF. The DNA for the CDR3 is TGTGCCAGCAGTCCCCAGGGGGGATTTTACGAGCAGTACTTC.

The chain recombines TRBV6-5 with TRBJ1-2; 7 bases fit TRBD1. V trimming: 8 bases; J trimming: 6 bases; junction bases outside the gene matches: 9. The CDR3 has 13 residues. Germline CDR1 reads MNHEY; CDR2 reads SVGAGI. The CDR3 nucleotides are TGTGCCAGCCTCGGACAGGTCGCCGATGGCTACACCTTC. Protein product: CASLGQVADGYTF.

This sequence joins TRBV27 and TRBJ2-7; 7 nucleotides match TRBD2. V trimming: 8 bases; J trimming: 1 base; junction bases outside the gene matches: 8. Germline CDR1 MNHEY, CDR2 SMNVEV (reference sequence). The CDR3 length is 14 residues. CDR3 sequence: CASARAGRSYEQYF. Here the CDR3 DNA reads TGTGCCAGCGCCAGAGCGGGAAGGTCCTACGAGCAGTACTTC.

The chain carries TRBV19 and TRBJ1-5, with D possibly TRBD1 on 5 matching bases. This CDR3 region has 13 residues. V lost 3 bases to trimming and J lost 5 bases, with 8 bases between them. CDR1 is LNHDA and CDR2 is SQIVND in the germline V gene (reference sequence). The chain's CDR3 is CASSMVGDQPQHF. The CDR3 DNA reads TGTGCCAGTAGTATGGTAGGGGATCAGCCCCAGCATTTT.

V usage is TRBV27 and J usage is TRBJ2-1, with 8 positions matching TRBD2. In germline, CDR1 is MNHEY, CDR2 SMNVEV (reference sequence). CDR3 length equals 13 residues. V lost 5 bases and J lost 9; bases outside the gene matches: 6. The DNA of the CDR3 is TGTGCCAGCAGTATAGCTAGCGGGCCTGAGCAGTTCTTC. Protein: CASSIASGPEQFF.

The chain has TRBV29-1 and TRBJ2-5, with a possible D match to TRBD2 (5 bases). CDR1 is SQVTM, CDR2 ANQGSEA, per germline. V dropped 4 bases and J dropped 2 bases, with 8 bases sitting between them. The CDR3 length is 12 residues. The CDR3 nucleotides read TGCAGCGTTGTTGGCGGGCAAGAGACCCAGTACTTC. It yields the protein CSVVGGQETQYF.

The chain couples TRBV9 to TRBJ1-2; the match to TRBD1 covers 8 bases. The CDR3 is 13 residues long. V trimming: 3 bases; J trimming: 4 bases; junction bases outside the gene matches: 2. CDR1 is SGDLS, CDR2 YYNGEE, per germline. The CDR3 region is CASSGDRGYGYTF. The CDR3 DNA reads TGTGCCAGCAGCGGCGACAGGGGCTATGGCTACACCTTC.

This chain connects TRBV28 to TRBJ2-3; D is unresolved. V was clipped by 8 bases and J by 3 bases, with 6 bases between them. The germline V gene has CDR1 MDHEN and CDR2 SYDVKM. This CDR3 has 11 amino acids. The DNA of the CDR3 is TGTGCCAGCGCCACTACAGATACGCAGTATTTT. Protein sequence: CASATTDTQYF.

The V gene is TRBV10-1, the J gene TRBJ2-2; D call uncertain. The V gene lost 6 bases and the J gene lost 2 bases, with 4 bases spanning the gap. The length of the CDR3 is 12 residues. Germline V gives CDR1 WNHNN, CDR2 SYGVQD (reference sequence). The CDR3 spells CASSLNTGELFF. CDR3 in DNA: TGCGCCAGCAGCTTAAACACCGGGGAGCTGTTTTTT.

CDR3 loop: CASSLLAARWRTQRNEQFF. CDR3 bases: TGCGCCAGCAGTCTACTAGCGGCAAGATGGAGGACGCAACGCAATGAGCAGTTCTTC. J is TRBJ2-1 and V is TRBV23-1; 8 bases line up with TRBD2. TRBV23-1 is identified as an open reading frame with a role that is uncertain. The CDR3 contains 19 residues. V shed 4 bases, J shed 6 bases, and the junction held 20 bases outside the gene matches.

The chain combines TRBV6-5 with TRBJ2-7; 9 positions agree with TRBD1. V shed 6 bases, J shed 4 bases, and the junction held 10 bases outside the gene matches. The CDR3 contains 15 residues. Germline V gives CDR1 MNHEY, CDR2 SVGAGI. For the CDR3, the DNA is TGTGCCAGCAGGTGGACCGGGACAGGGCATTACGAGCAGTACTTC. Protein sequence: CASRWTGTGHYEQYF.

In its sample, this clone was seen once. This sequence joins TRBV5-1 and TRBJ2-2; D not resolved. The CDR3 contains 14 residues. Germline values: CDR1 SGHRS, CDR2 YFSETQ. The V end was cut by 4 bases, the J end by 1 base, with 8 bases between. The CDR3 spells CASSADQNTGELFF. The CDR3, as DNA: TGCGCCAGCAGCGCCGACCAGAACACCGGGGAGCTGTTTTTT. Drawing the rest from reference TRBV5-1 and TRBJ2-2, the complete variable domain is KAGVTQTPRYLIKTRGQQVTLSCSPISGHRSVSWYQQTPGQGLQFLFEYFSETQRNKGNFPGRFSGRQFSNSRSEMNVSTLELGDSALYLCASSADQNTGELFFGEGSRLTVL.

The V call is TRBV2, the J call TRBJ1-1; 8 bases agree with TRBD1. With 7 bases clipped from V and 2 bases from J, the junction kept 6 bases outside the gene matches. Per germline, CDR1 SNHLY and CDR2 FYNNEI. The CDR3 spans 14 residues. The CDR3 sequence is CASTLDRDNTEAFF. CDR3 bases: TGTGCCAGCACCCTGGACAGGGACAACACTGAAGCTTTCTTT.

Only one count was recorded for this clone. The CDR3 region is CAWSRGQRTDTQYF. In DNA, the CDR3 is TGTGCCTGGAGCCGCGGACAGAGAACAGATACGCAGTATTTT. V and J are TRBV30 and TRBJ2-3, with TRBD1 as a possible D gene (6 bases). This CDR3 is 14 amino acids long. Germline V gene lookup returns CDR1 GTSNPN and CDR2 SVGIG (reference sequence). Trimming left V 3 bases short and J 3 bases short, with 13 bases between. The variable domain in full, completed from reference TRBV30 and TRBJ2-3, reads SQTIHQWPATLVQPVGSPLSLECTVEGTSNPNLYWYRQAAGRGLQLLFYSVGIGQISSEVPQNLSASRPQDRQFILSSKKLLLSDSGFYLCAWSRGQRTDTQYFGPGTRLTVL.

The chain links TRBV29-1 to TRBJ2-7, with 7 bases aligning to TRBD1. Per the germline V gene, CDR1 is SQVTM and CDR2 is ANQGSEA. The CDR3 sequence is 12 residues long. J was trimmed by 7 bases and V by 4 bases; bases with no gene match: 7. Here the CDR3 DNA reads TGCAGCGTTGGAAGGGGGCGGAGGGAGCAGTACTTC. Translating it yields CSVGRGRREQYF.

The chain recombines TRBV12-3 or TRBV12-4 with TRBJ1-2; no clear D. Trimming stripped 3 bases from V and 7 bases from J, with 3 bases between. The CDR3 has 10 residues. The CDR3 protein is CASSFGGYTF. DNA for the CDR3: TGTGCCAGCAGTTTTGGTGGCTACACCTTC.

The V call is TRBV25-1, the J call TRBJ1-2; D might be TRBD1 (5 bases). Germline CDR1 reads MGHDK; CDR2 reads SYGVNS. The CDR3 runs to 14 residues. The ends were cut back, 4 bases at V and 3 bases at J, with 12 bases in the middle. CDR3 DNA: TGTGCCAGCAGTGCTACCAGGGCTCACTATGGCTACACCTTC. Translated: CASSATRAHYGYTF.